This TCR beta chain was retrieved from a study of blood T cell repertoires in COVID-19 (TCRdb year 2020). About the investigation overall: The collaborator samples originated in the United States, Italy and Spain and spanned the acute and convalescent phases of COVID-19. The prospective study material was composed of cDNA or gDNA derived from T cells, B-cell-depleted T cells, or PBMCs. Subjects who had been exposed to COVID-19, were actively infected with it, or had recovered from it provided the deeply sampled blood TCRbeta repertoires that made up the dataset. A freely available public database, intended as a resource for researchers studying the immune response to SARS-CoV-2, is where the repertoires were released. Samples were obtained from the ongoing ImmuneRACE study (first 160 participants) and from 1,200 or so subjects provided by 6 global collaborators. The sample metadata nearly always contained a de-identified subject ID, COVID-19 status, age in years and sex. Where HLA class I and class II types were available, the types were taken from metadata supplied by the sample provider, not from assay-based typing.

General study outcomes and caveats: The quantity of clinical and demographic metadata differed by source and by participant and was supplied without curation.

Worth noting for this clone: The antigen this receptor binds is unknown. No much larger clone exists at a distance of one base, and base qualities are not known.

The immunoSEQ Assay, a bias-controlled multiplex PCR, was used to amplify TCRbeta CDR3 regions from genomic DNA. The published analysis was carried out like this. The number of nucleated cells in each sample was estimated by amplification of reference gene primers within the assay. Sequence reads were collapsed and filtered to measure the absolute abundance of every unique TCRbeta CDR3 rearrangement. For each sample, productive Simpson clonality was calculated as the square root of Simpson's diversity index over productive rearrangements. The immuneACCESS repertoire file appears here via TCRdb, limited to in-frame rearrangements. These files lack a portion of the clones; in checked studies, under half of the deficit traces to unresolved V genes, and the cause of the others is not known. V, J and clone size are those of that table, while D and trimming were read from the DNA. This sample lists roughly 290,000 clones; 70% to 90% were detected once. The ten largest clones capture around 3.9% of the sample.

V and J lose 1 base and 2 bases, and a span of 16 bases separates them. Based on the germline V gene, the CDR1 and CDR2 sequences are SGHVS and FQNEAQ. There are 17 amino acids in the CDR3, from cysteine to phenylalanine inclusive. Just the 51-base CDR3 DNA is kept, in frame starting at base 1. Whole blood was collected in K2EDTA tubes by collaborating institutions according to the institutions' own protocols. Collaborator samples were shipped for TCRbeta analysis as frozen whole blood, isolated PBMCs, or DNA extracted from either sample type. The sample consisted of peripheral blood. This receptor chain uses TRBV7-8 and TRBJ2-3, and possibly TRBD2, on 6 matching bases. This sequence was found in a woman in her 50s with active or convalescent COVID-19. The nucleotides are TGTGCCAGCAGCTTAGTGGCGATAGCGGAACCCACAGATACGCAGTATTTT. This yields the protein CASSLVAIAEPTDTQYF.